The 15 T cell receptor beta chains below all came from one sample that was sequenced in a study of T-cell reconstitution after alpha-beta-depleted transplantation in children. Preparing the TCRbeta library involved the use of unique molecular identifiers. TCRdb re-called the PCR reads through MiXCR, storing one row per CDR3 protein. The table records around 700,000 distinct CDR3 sequences, about an eighth of them present only once. The material sequenced was PBMCs, taken before TCRalphabeta/CD19-depleted stem cell transplant. Source of these receptors: a girl aged 2 to 10 with congenital amegakaryocytic thrombocytopenia, due to receive a stem cell transplant.

Regarding this clonotype: With a much larger clone just one base away, this may be a read error. V is TRBV5-6 and J is TRBJ2-6; 7 positions agree with TRBD1. The ends lost 2 bases at V and 0 bases at J; junction bases unmatched: 2. CDR1 is SGHDT, CDR2 YYEEEE, per germline. The CDR3 loop spans 16 amino acids. DNA for the CDR3: TGTGCCAGCAGCTTAGGACAGGTCTCTGGGGCCAACGTCCTGACTTTC. Protein sequence: CASSLGQVSGANVLTF.

This clonotype has a count of ten or more. The rearrangement uses TRBV29-1 and TRBJ2-3; possibly TRBD2 for D (5 bases). This CDR3 has 13 amino acids. Trimming took off 8 bases at V and 2 bases at J, with 14 bases between the two ends. Germline V gene sequence: CDR1 SQVTM, CDR2 ANQGSEA. The CDR3 sequence is CSSKAEYTDTQYF. For the CDR3, the DNA is TGCAGCTCCAAAGCGGAATACACAGATACGCAGTATTTT.

This clonotype was observed many times. This sequence joins TRBV5-1 and TRBJ2-1; 8 positions match TRBD2. Germline CDR1 and CDR2: SGHRS and YFSETQ. The CDR3 consists of 16 residues. Germline trimming cut 2 bases from V and 0 bases from J; bases unmatched to any gene: 4. This CDR3 reads CASSLVAGSSYNEQFF. DNA for the CDR3: TGCGCCAGCAGCTTAGTAGCGGGGAGCTCCTACAATGAGCAGTTCTTC.

In this sample, this clonotype turned up many times. The chain carries TRBV10-3 and TRBJ2-1; 8 bases line up with TRBD2. The germline gives CDR1 ENHRY, CDR2 SYGVKD. J lost 2 bases, V lost 7 bases, and 10 bases had no gene match. The CDR3 covers 16 residues. The CDR3 nucleotides are TGTGCCATCACCGTGACTAGCGCTTTAGCCTACAATGAGCAGTTCTTC. Its protein product is CAITVTSALAYNEQFF.

This clonotype has at least ten counts. This chain links TRBV7-2 with TRBJ2-1; TRBD1 matches at 9 bases. Unmatched junction bases numbered 5, after V lost 5 bases and J lost 6 bases. The germline gives CDR1 SGHTA, CDR2 FQGNSA. The length of the CDR3 is 14 residues. DNA of the CDR3: TGTGCCAGCAGCGGTAACAGGGGGCGCAATGAGCAGTTCTTC. Amino acids: CASSGNRGRNEQFF.

A note on this clonotype: Possible read error: a much larger clone is one base away. The chain couples TRBV5-1 to TRBJ2-1; no firm D call. Looked up from germline, CDR1 is SGHRS and CDR2 is YFSETQ. There are 15 residues in the CDR3. In DNA, the CDR3 is TGCGCCAGCAGCTTAGACCACCCCGAGTTCAGTGAGCAGCTCTTC. This sequence encodes CASSLDHPEFSEQLF.

Only a few counts were recorded for this clonotype. The chain has TRBV7-9 and TRBJ2-7; D unresolved. This CDR3 comprises 12 residues. V was shortened by 4 bases and J by 7 bases, with 11 bases between the two germline ends. The V gene's germline CDR1 is SEHNR and CDR2 FQNEAQ (reference sequence). The CDR3 DNA reads TGTGCCAGCAGCTCTCACCGTCTAGAGCAGTACTTC. Amino acid sequence: CASSSHRLEQYF.

This clonotype came up many times. The chain links TRBV5-1 to TRBJ1-4, with D hard to call. Germline CDR1 is SGHRS and CDR2 is YFSETQ. The CDR3 is 15 residues long. Between the trimmed V and J ends, which lost 4 bases and 0 bases, there was a span of 10 bases. In DNA form, the CDR3 reads TGCGCCAGCAGCCCCGCAGATGCAACTAATGAAAAACTGTTTTTT. Translated: CASSPADATNEKLFF.

About this clonotype itself: With a much larger clone just one base away, this may be a read error. This chain joins TRBV7-2 and TRBJ1-1; possibly TRBD1 for D (5 bases). The CDR3 runs to 14 residues. CDR1 is SGHTA and CDR2 is FQGNSA in the germline V gene. The CDR3 coding sequence is TGTGCCAGCAGCCGGACAAAATGGGGCACTGAAGCTTACTTT. Translating gives CASSRTKWGTEAYF.

Ten or more counts support this clonotype. V is TRBV19 and J is TRBJ2-7; TRBD2 aligns across 8 bases. Germline CDR1 is LNHDA and CDR2 is SQIVND (reference sequence). The CDR3 is 13 amino acids. V lost 10 bases to trimming and J lost 3 bases; unmatched junction nucleotides: 8. CDR3 region: CATSAGEVYEQYF. DNA for the CDR3: TGTGCCACCTCAGCGGGAGAGGTCTACGAGCAGTACTTC.

This clonotype was picked up many times. The chain couples TRBV20-1 to TRBJ2-7; 11 nucleotides agree with TRBD2. Germline CDR1 and CDR2: DFQATT and SNEGSKA (reference sequence). CDR3 length: 15 residues. J was trimmed by 0 bases and V by 3 bases; bases with no gene match: 4. CDR3 nucleotides: TGCAGTGCTAGGGCTAGCGGGAGGAGCTCCTACGAGCAGTACTTC. Protein product: CSARASGRSSYEQYF.

The V call is TRBV20-1, the J call TRBJ2-7, with 9 bases that match TRBD1. This CDR3 comprises 15 residues. Germline trimming cut 5 bases from V and 1 base from J; bases unmatched to any gene: 9. CDR1 DFQATT and CDR2 SNEGSKA come from the germline V gene (reference sequence). CDR3 in DNA: TGCAGTGCTGCCACAGGGGGCAGGGGATCCTACGAGCAGTACTTC. Encoded protein: CSAATGGRGSYEQYF.

There are a few counts of this clonotype. The chain uses TRBV20-1 and TRBJ2-1; D is perhaps TRBD1 or TRBD2 (5 bases each). In germline, CDR1 is DFQATT, CDR2 SNEGSKA (reference sequence). This CDR3 comprises 17 residues. V was trimmed by 2 bases and J by 8 bases, leaving 25 bases between them. CDR3 residues: CSARNPLPGPEGHEQFF. CDR3 nucleotide sequence: TGCAGTGCTAGAAATCCCTTACCGGGACCAGAAGGCCATGAGCAGTTCTTC.

For this clonotype: Since a much larger clone is just one base distant, this may be a read error. CDR3 residues: CASSLITQGTQYF. For the CDR3, the DNA is TGCGCCAGCAGCTTGATCACACAGGGTACGCAGTATTTT. V gene TRBV5-1 combines with J gene TRBJ2-3, with D possibly being TRBD1 (6 bases). The CDR3 totals 13 residues. The ends were cut back, 1 base at V and 8 bases at J, with 11 bases in the middle. Germline CDR1 SGHRS, CDR2 YFSETQ.

The DNA of the CDR3 is TGTGCCACCAGCAGAACCGTCGGGACAGCTAATCAGCCCCAGCATTTT. Translated: CATSRTVGTANQPQHF. The chain combines TRBV15 with TRBJ1-5; the match to TRBD1 covers 7 bases. V gave up 2 bases and J gave up 4 bases; unmatched junction bases: 8. Germline lookup yields CDR1 LNHNV and CDR2 YYDKDF (reference sequence). The CDR3 is 16 residues long.